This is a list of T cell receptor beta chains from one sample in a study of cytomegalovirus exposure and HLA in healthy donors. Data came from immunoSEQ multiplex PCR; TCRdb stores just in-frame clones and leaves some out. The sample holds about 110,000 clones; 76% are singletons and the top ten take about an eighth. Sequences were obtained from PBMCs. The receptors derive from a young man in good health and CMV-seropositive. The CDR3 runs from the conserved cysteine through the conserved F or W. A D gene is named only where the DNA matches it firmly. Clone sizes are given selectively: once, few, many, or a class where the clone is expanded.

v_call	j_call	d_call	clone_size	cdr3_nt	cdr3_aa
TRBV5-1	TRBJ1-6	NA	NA	TGCGCCAGCAGCTTGGAGCATTCACCCCTCCACTTT	CASSLEHSPLHF
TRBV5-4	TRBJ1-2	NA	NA	TGTGCCAGCAGCTACCAGGGATCTACGGGCTACACCTTC	CASSYQGSTGYTF
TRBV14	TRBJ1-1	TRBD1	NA	TGTGCCAGCAGCTTCCAGGGGGTGAACACTGAAGCTTTCTTT	CASSFQGVNTEAFF
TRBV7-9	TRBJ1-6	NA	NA	NA	CASSFGPGESSYNSPLHF
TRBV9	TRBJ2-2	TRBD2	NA	TGTGCCAGCAGCGTAGGGGTGGGTCGGGGGGGCCGGACCGGGGAGCTGTTTTTT	CASSVGVGRGGRTGELFF
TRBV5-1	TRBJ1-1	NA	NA	TGCGCCAGCAGCCTATCGGTCGGGATGAACACTGAAGCTTTCTTT	CASSLSVGMNTEAFF
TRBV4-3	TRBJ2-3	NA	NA	TGCGCCAGCAGCCAAGACCCGGAGGCAGATACGCAGTATTTT	CASSQDPEADTQYF
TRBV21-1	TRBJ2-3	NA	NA	TGTGCCAGCAGCAGCAACCCCCCCAGATTAGCGGGGTTTATAGATACGCAGTATTTT	CASSSNPPRLAGFIDTQYF
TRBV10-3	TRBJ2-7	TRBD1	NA	TGTGCCATCAGGCCCGACAGGGCGGGCGAGCAGTACTTC	CAIRPDRAGEQYF
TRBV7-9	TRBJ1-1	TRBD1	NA	TGTGCCAGCAGCTCACAGGGGGGGAACACTGAAGCTTTCTTT	CASSSQGGNTEAFF
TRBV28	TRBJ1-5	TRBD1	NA	TGTGCCAGTCTCACAAGTTTGACAGGGGCTATCAATCAGCCCCAGCATTTT	CASLTSLTGAINQPQHF
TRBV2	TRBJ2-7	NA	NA	TGTGCCAGCAGTGAACCCGGGGAGCAGTACTTC	CASSEPGEQYF
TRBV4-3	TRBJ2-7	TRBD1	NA	TGCGCCAGCAGCCAAGGGTTAGACAGGGGGAGGGAAACCTACGAGCAGTACTTC	CASSQGLDRGRETYEQYF
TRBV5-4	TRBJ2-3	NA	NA	TGTGCCAGCAGCTCCTTAGTATTCCCTAGCACAGATACGCAGTATTTT	CASSSLVFPSTDTQYF
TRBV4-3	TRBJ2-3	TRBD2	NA	TGCGCCAGCAGCCAAGAGGGAAGCGGGGGGACAGATACGCAGTATTTT	CASSQEGSGGTDTQYF
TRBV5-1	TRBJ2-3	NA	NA	TGCGCCAGCAGGTACAACACAGATACGCAGTATTTT	CASRYNTDTQYF
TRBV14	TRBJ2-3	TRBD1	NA	TGTGCCAGCGGACGACAGGGACGCACAGATACGCAGTATTTT	CASGRQGRTDTQYF
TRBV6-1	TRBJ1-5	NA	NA	TGTGCCAGCAGTGAAGTCGGTTATAGCAATCAGCCCCAGCATTTT	CASSEVGYSNQPQHF
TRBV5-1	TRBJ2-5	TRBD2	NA	TGCGCCAGCCGCCCGGGACTAGCAGGGGAGACCCAGTACTTC	CASRPGLAGETQYF
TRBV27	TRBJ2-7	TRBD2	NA	TGTGCCAGCAGTTCTCGGGGGGAGCGCTACGAGCAGTACTTC	CASSSRGERYEQYF
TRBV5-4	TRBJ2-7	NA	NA	TGTGCCAGCAGCCACCTCGACAGGGGAGGGTACGAGCAGTACTTC	CASSHLDRGGYEQYF
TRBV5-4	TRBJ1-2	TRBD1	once	TGTGCCAGCAGCGCACCCACAGGGGCCCGCGCCGGTATTGGCTACACCTTC	CASSAPTGARAGIGYTF
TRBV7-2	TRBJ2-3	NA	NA	TGTGCCAGCAGCGTGTACGGAGATACGCAGTATTTT	CASSVYGDTQYF
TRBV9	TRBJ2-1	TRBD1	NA	TGTGCCAGCAGCGCCCCTCTCGGGACAGGGGATAATGAGCAGTTCTTC	CASSAPLGTGDNEQFF
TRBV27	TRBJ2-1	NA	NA	TGTGCCAGCTGCAGATCGGGACTGATCAATGAGCAGTTCTTC	CASCRSGLINEQFF
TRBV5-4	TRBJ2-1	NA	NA	TGTGCCAGCAGCAAGGGAGTGGACTACAATGAGCAGTTCTTC	CASSKGVDYNEQFF
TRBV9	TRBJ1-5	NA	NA	TGTGCCAGCGGAGGGACGGGCAATCAGCCCCAGCATTTT	CASGGTGNQPQHF
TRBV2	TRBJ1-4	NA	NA	TGTGCCAGCAGACTCAGGGGAACTAATGAAAAACTGTTTTTT	CASRLRGTNEKLFF
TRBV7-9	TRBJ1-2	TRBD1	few	TGTGCCAGCGGGGACAGGAGTCCTAACTATGGCTACACCTTC	CASGDRSPNYGYTF
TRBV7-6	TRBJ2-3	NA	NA	TGTGCCAGCAGCGGGTGGGACAACCCGGGCCGGGATCCAGATACGCAGTATTTT	CASSGWDNPGRDPDTQYF
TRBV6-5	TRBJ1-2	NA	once	TGTGCCAGCAGTCAAACATACGGGACACGAAGGGGCTACACCTTC	CASSQTYGTRRGYTF
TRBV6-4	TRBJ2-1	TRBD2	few	TGTGCCAGCAGTGACTCGGGACTAGCGGGATACAATGAGCAGTTCTTC	CASSDSGLAGYNEQFF
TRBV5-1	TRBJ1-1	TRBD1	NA	TGCGCCAGCAGCCCGGGACAGGGGCTTATGAACACTGAAGCTTTCTTT	CASSPGQGLMNTEAFF